The following is a TCR beta chain sequence with its context. This record comes from a study of blood T cell repertoires in COVID-19. Study overall: Acute and convalescent COVID-19 samples came from the United States, Italy and Spain. T cells, B-cell-depleted T cells, or PBMCs provided the cDNA or gDNA that served as material.

In the original workflow: It was from reference gene primer amplification that nucleated cell counts were estimated. Using immunoSEQ multiplex PCR, the repertoire was profiled, and TCRdb retains in-frame clones only, with some absent. For V, J and clone size, that table is used; D and trimming come from the DNA. This sample carries about 180,000 clones, approximately 86% of them seen once, and the ten largest clones take 2.5% to 3.5%. With V trimmed by 4 bases and J by 8 bases, 7 bases remained unmatched. The CDR3 loop spans 14 amino acids. Germline values: CDR1 SGHAT, CDR2 FQNNGV. The TCR sequence derives from a woman aged 25 to 39 with active or convalescent COVID-19. Sequenced input: peripheral blood. This rearrangement joins TRBV11-2 to TRBJ2-1; 8 bases fit TRBD2. The CDR3 loop reads CASSWGLEWDEQFF. CDR3 nucleotides: TGTGCCAGCAGCTGGGGACTAGAGTGGGATGAGCAGTTCTTC.